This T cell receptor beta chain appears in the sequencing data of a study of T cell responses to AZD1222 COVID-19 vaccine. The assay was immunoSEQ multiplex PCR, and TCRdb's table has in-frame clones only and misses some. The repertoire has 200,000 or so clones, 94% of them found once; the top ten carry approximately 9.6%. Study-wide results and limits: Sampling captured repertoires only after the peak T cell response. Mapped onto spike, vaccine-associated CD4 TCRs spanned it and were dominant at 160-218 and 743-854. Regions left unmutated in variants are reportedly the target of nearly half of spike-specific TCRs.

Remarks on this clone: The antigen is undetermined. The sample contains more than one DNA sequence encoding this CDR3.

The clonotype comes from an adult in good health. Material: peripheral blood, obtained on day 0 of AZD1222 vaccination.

CDR3 loop: CASSPPSTDTQYF. In DNA form, the CDR3 reads TGTGCCAGCTCACCGCCGAGCACAGATACGCAGTATTTT. The chain carries TRBV18 and TRBJ2-3, with D uncertain. V was pared by 3 bases and J by 0 bases, with 4 bases between. This CDR3 contains 13 residues. The V gene's germline CDR1 is KGHSH and CDR2 LQKENI.